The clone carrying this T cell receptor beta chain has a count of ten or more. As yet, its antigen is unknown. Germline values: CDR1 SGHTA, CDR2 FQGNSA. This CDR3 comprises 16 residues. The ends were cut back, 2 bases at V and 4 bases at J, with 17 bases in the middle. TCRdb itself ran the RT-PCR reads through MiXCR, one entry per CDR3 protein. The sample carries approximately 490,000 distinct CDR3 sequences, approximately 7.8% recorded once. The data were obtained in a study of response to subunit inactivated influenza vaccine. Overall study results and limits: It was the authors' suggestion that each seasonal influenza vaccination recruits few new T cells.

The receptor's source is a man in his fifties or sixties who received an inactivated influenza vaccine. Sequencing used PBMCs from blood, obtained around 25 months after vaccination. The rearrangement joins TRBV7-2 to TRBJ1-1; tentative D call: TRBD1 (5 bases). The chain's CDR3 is CASSLRPSQGGTEAFF. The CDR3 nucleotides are TGTGCCAGCAGCTTACGACCCAGTCAGGGTGGCACTGAAGCTTTCTTT.